A single sample gave rise to the 9 T cell receptor beta chains below, sequenced in a study of blood T cell repertoires in COVID-19. The table came from immunoSEQ multiplex PCR; TCRdb's copy has only in-frame clones and leaves some out. The table lists 400,000 to 550,000 clones, nearly 90% of them singletons. Sequenced input: PBMCs or T cells enriched from blood (not recorded which). All receptors come from a woman in her late teens or twenties with acute COVID-19.

This rearrangement joins TRBV28 to TRBJ1-2, with TRBD1 matching over 9 bases. Germline-derived CDR1 and CDR2 are MDHEN and SYDVKM. V lost 8 bases and J lost 9; bases outside the gene matches: 22. The CDR3 is 17 amino acids. This CDR3 reads CASETSILGDRVMSYTF. In DNA form, the CDR3 reads TGTGCCAGCGAAACCTCCATCCTGGGGGACAGGGTGATGAGCTACACCTTC.

CDR3 sequence reads: CASSITEEPQHF. CDR3 DNA sequence: TGTGCCAGTAGTATAACCGAGGAGCCCCAGCATTTT. V usage is TRBV19 and J usage is TRBJ1-5, with unresolved D. Trimming took 2 bases from V and 8 from J, leaving 7 bases between them. The CDR3 covers 12 residues. In germline, CDR1 is LNHDA, CDR2 SQIVND (reference sequence).

The chain recombines TRBV4-1 with TRBJ2-3, with 9 bases identical to TRBD1. The CDR3 is made up of 15 amino acids. CDR1 is MGHRA and CDR2 is YSYEKL in the germline V gene. V lost 3 bases to trimming and J lost 3 bases; unmatched junction nucleotides: 4. The CDR3 nucleotides are TGCGCCAGCAGCCACTCGGGACAGGGAACAGATACGCAGTATTTT. Its translation is CASSHSGQGTDTQYF.

The V call is TRBV11-1, the J call TRBJ1-6, with D maybe TRBD1 (6 bases). Trimming cost V 3 bases and J 8 bases, with 8 bases left between them. Germline-derived CDR1 and CDR2 are SGHAT and FQDESV (reference sequence). The CDR3 loop spans 13 amino acids. CDR3 DNA: TGTGCCAGCAGCTTTTCAGGGGATTCACCCCTCCACTTT. Translated: CASSFSGDSPLHF.

The chain recombines TRBV19 with TRBJ2-2; D might be TRBD1 (6 bases). The CDR3 length is 15 residues. Germline V gene lookup returns CDR1 LNHDA and CDR2 SQIVND (reference sequence). Trimming removed 5 bases at V and 4 bases at J, with 14 bases between. Written as DNA, the CDR3 is TGTGCCAGTAGTCCACAGGGTTTCACCACCGGGGAGCTGTTTTTT. This codes for CASSPQGFTTGELFF. Variable domain in full (rest from reference TRBV19 and TRBJ2-2): DGGITQSPKYLFRKEGQNVTLSCEQNLNHDAMYWYRQDPGQGLRLIYYSQIVNDFQKGDIAEGYSVSREKKESFPLTVTSAQKNPTAFYLCASSPQGFTTGELFFGEGSRLTVL.

This chain links TRBV29-1 with TRBJ1-3; TRBD1 agrees at 7 bases. Germline values: CDR1 SQVTM, CDR2 ANQGSEA. The V and J ends lost 5 bases and 0 bases, in that order; junction bases with no gene match: 4. This CDR3 comprises 14 residues. The CDR3 nucleotides read TGCAGCGTTCGGACAGGAGACTCTGGAAACACCATATATTTT. Encoded protein: CSVRTGDSGNTIYF.

As for this clone: Other DNA variants within this sample encode the same CDR3. The genes are TRBV19 and TRBJ1-1; D gene ambiguous. The germline gives CDR1 LNHDA, CDR2 SQIVND (reference sequence). V was cut by 5 bases and J by 1 base, with 8 bases left in between. The CDR3 loop spans 13 amino acids. CDR3 nucleotide sequence: TGTGCCAGTAGTTTGCGGGGGAACACTGAAGCTTTCTTT. As protein: CASSLRGNTEAFF.

This sequence joins TRBV6-5 and TRBJ2-7; 8 bases match TRBD2. CDR1 is MNHEY, CDR2 SVGAGI, per germline. The CDR3 totals 14 residues. The J segment lost 3 bases and the V segment lost 4 bases, leaving 5 bases of the junction unmatched. The DNA for the CDR3 is TGTGCCAGCAGTTCGCGGACTAGCAGCTACGAGCAGTACTTC. Its translation: CASSSRTSSYEQYF.

This rearrangement joins TRBV3-1 (or the pseudogene TRBV3-2) to TRBJ1-1; TRBD1 agrees at 8 bases. After removal of 2 bases from V and 10 bases from J, the junction contained 9 bases not matched to a gene. The germline CDR1 and CDR2 sequences are LGHDT and YNNKEL (reference sequence). CDR3 length equals 14 residues. CDR3 in DNA: TGTGCCAGCAGCCAACAGGGGGCGTCGGCGAGAGCTTTCTTT. Translated: CASSQQGASARAFF.